These 14 T cell receptor beta chains were all obtained from the same sample, sequenced in a study of CXCR3-negative and CXCR3-positive naive CD8 T cells. 5' RACE with UMI labels generated the TRB cDNA libraries. TCRdb reprocessed the 5' RACE reads and keeps a single row for each CDR3 protein, giving no DNA. This listing includes about 23,000 distinct CDR3 sequences. The sequenced sample was memory CD8+ T cells from blood. These receptors were obtained from a human donor in good health. Some clones in this sample may be carry-over from other donors' samples.

Frequency places this clonotype as medium-sized. This sequence joins TRBV29-1 and TRBJ2-2; there is no DNA to check the TCRdb D call of TRBD2. The CDR3 consists of 14 residues. Germline CDR1 reads SQVTM; CDR2 reads ANQGSEA. The CDR3 is CSGRRGQDTGELFF.

The rearrangement uses TRBV7-9 and TRBJ1-2; TCRdb reports TRBD1, a call that lacks DNA to check it against. The CDR3 totals 15 residues. The germline CDR1 and CDR2 sequences are SEHNR and FQNEAQ (reference sequence). The chain's CDR3 is CASRGRDRDHYGYTF.

This chain connects TRBV30 to TRBJ1-2. The CDR3 covers 13 residues. CDR1 GTSNPN and CDR2 SVGIG come from the germline V gene (reference sequence). CDR3 loop: CAWRDTRRMGYTF.

The V call is TRBV29-1, the J call TRBJ2-5; there is no DNA to check the TCRdb D call of TRBD2. CDR1 and CDR2 from the germline V gene are SQVTM and ANQGSEA. The CDR3 consists of 11 residues. The CDR3 loop reads CSVSRVETQYF.

The chain links TRBV7-6 to TRBJ2-7; without DNA, the TCRdb call of TRBD1 cannot be checked. The germline gives CDR1 SGHVS, CDR2 FNYEAQ. The length of the CDR3 is 14 residues. The CDR3 sequence is CASSSDRGFYEQYF.

The chain joins TRBV7-9 to TRBJ2-2; TCRdb's D gene call, TRBD1, goes unchecked for lack of DNA. Looked up from germline, CDR1 is SEHNR and CDR2 is FQNEAQ (reference sequence). There are 14 residues in the CDR3. The CDR3 loop reads CASTGGTVTGELFF.

V and J are TRBV7-6 and TRBJ2-1; TCRdb reports TRBD2, a call that lacks DNA to check it against. This CDR3 is 18 amino acids long. In germline, CDR1 is SGHVS, CDR2 FNYEAQ. This CDR3 is CASSLLTSGGSSYNEQFF.

The CDR3: CASSKGTANTDTQYF. The chain links TRBV7-8 to TRBJ2-3; TCRdb proposes TRBD1, but this gene call is untestable without DNA. Germline V gene data show CDR1 as SGHVS and CDR2 as FQNEAQ. CDR3 length equals 15 residues. Full variable domain (rest looked up from reference TRBV7-8 and TRBJ2-3): GAGVSQSPRYKVAKRGQDVALRCDPISGHVSLFWYQQALGQGPEFLTYFQNEAQLDKSGLPSDRFFAERPEGSVSTLKIQRTQQEDSAVYLCASSKGTANTDTQYFGPGTRLTVL.

V and J are TRBV6-4 and TRBJ2-3; as DNA is missing, the TRBD1 call by TCRdb cannot be tested. The CDR3 has 15 residues. Per germline, CDR1 MRHNA and CDR2 SNTAGT. The CDR3 loop reads CASSDSGGATDTQYF.

This chain uses TRBV5-1 with TRBJ2-1. The CDR3 covers 13 residues. CDR1 is SGHRS, CDR2 YFSETQ, per germline. The CDR3 loop is CASNRGYNNEQFF.

J is TRBJ2-5 and V is TRBV5-6; the TRBD2 assignment by TCRdb is unverifiable without DNA. Germline assignment: CDR1 SGHDT and CDR2 YYEEEE. The CDR3 extends over 18 amino acids. The CDR3 loop is CASSLGPLAGGLGETQYF.

The chain combines TRBV4-3 with TRBJ2-2; TCRdb's D gene call, TRBD2, goes unchecked for lack of DNA. From germline, CDR1 is LGHNA and CDR2 YSLEER. The CDR3 is 15 amino acids. The CDR3 protein is CASSPRTYGTGELFF.

The V gene is TRBV20-1, the J gene TRBJ2-1; TCRdb indicates TRBD2, and absent DNA this call remains unverified. This CDR3 has 16 amino acids. Per germline, CDR1 DFQATT and CDR2 SNEGSKA (reference sequence). The CDR3 protein is CSARASGGPEYNEQFF.

V gene TRBV7-9 combines with J gene TRBJ2-1; TCRdb's D gene call, TRBD1, goes unchecked for lack of DNA. Looked up from germline, CDR1 is SEHNR and CDR2 is FQNEAQ (reference sequence). The length of the CDR3 is 15 residues. This chain's CDR3 is CASSDRQGVNNEQFF. Using reference TRBV7-9 and TRBJ2-1 for the parts outside the CDR3, the full variable domain is DTGVSQNPRHKITKRGQNVTFRCDPISEHNRLYWYRQTLGQGPEFLTYFQNEAQLEKSRLLSDRFSAERPKGSFSTLEIQRTEQGDSAMYLCASSDRQGVNNEQFFGPGTRLTVL.